This T cell receptor (beta chain) was retrieved from a study of control samples from healthy donors and cancer patients. Sequenced by immunoSEQ multiplex PCR; TCRdb stores in-frame clones only, minus some. The sample has more than 120,000 clones; about 90% are singletons. This clone was counted once. This sequence originates from a young man in good health. The sample consisted of blood.

The CDR3 protein is CASSRGQGGIQETQYF. CDR3 nucleotide sequence: TGTGCCAGCTCACGTGGACAGGGAGGTATTCAAGAGACCCAGTACTTC. This chain joins TRBV18 and TRBJ2-5, with 8 bases fitting TRBD1. This CDR3 contains 16 residues. The J segment lost 2 bases and the V segment lost 4 bases, leaving 9 bases of the junction unmatched. Germline values: CDR1 KGHSH, CDR2 LQKENI.